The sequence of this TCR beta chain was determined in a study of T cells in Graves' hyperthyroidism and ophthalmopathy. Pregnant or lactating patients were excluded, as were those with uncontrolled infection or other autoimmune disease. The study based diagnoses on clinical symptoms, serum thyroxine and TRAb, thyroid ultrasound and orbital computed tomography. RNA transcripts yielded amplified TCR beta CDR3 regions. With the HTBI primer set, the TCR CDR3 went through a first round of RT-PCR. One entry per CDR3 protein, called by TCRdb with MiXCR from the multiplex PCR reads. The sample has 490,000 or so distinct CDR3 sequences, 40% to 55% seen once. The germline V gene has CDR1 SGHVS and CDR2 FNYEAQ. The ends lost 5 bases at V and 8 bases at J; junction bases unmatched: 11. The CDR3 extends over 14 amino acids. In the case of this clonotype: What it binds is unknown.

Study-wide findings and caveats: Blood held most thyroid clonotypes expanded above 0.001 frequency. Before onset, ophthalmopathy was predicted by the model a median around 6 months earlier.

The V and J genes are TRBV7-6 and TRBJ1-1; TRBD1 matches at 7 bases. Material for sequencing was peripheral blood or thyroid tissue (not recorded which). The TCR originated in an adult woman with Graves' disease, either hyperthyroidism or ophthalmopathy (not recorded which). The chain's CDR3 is CASSNWTGWEEAFF. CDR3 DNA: TGTGCCAGCAGCAACTGGACAGGTTGGGAAGAAGCTTTCTTT.